The following is a T cell receptor beta chain sequence with its context. This clone appeared a few times. The target of this receptor is not known. Base quality data are lacking; no much larger clone is found one base away. The sample is drawn from a study of OX40 agonist ivuxolimab in advanced cancers. About the investigation overall: Ivuxolimab was an agonistic, fully human IgG2 monoclonal antibody directed against OX40 (CD134), a costimulatory receptor. Among the approximately 50 dose-escalation patients, around 20 had hepatocellular carcinoma, around 15 melanoma, 9 renal cell carcinoma and 9 head and neck cancer. Intravenous ivuxolimab was administered to patients every 2 weeks at six dose levels: 0.01, 0.1, 0.3, 1.5, 3 and 10 mg/kg. Partial responses occurred in three dose-escalation patients, of whom one had hepatocellular carcinoma and two had cutaneous melanoma. In the dose-escalation cohort, 82.7% of patients were male, and the mean age was approximately 60 years, with a range of roughly 23 to 85. Peripheral TCRbeta sequencing was intended to test whether TCR sequence diversity was altered and clonal T-cell expansion was caused by ivuxolimab. The paper covers the monotherapy dose-escalation part of the phase I ivuxolimab trial, which included N of about 56 patients. Prior anti-PD-1, anti-PD-L1 or anti-CTLA-4 therapy was permitted, and approximately 42% of dose-escalation patients had received checkpoint inhibitors. Points the paper makes about the study in general: At doses of 0.1 to 3.0 mg/kg, clonal expansion of both CD4+ and CD8+ blood T cells was observed from baseline to week 6. After ivuxolimab, CD8+ T cells had more expanded clones than CD4+ T cells on average. Low levels of normalized T-cell clonal expansion were also shown by some nonresponding patients. Partial responders in the 0.1-3.0 mg/kg groups had among the lowest normalized peripheral clonal expansion, especially among CD8+ T cells. Antigen specificity was not determined for the clonally expanded peripheral T cells.

The CDR3 measures 15 amino acids from cysteine to phenylalanine. Just the 45-base CDR3 DNA is kept, in frame starting at base 1. V trim: 5 bases; J trim: 5 bases; unmatched bases: 11. The germline V gene encodes CDR1 LNHDA and CDR2 SQIVND (reference sequence). Genomic DNA was isolated from the sorted cells so that the TCRbeta CDR3 region could be sequenced. TCRbeta CDR3 regions were sequenced using the immunoSEQ Assay. Not all clones reach the TCRdb copy of this immuneACCESS table, which keeps in-frame sequences only. Checked studies attribute under half of the gap to unresolved V genes and leave the rest unexplained. The sample profile shows about 64,000 clones; approximately 90% of them were found once. The top ten clones comprise approximately 1.3% of the sample. The trial excluded patients who had a history of autoimmune disease or who were on systemic immunosuppression. Peripheral blood for TCR sequencing was collected from all dose cohorts at baseline, on cycle 4 day 1, and on cycle 7 day 1. The samples were taken from a phase I, first-in-human, multicenter, open-label dose-escalation trial of ivuxolimab. Adults with locally advanced or metastatic head and neck squamous cell, hepatocellular, melanoma or renal cell carcinoma were enrolled in the trial. Before TCR sequencing, CD4+ T cells and CD8+ T cells from peripheral blood were sorted into separate populations.

This chain is built from TRBV19 and TRBJ1-1, with TRBD1 identical over 7 junction bases. The input for sequencing was CD4+ or CD8+ T cells sorted from blood, taken in a trial of the OX40 agonist ivuxolimab. The origin of this receptor is an adult with an advanced solid tumor such as melanoma, head and neck, liver or kidney cancer. CDR3 protein: CASSWRGRGETEAFF. The DNA sequence is given as TGTGCCAGTAGTTGGAGGGGGCGCGGAGAAACTGAAGCTTTCTTT.